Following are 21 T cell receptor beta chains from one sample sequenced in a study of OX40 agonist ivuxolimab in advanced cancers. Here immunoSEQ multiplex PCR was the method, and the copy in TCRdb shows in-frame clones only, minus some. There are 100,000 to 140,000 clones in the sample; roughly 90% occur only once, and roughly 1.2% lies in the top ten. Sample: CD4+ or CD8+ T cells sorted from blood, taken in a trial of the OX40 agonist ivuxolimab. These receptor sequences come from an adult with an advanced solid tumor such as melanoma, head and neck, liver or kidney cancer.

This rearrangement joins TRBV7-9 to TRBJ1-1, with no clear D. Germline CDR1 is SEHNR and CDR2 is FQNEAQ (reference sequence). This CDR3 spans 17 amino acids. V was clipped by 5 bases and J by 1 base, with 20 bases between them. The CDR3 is CASSIIPFGDSNTEAFF. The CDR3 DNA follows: TGTGCCAGCAGCATTATCCCCTTCGGGGATTCGAACACTGAAGCTTTCTTT.

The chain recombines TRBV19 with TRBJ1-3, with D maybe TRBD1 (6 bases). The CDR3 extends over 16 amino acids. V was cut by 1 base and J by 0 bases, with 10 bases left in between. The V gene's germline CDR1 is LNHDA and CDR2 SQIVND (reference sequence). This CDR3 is CASSIGGHISGNTIYF. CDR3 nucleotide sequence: TGTGCCAGTAGTATAGGGGGGCATATCTCTGGAAACACCATATATTTT.

CDR3 in amino acids: CASSPFILLKTGADTQYF. For the CDR3, the DNA is TGTGCCAGCAGTCCCTTCATCCTACTAAAAACAGGGGCAGATACGCAGTATTTT. V is TRBV27 and J is TRBJ2-3, with 7 bases matching TRBD1. The CDR3 sequence is 18 residues long. With 5 bases clipped from V and 4 bases from J, the junction kept 18 bases outside the gene matches. The germline V gene encodes CDR1 MNHEY and CDR2 SMNVEV (reference sequence).

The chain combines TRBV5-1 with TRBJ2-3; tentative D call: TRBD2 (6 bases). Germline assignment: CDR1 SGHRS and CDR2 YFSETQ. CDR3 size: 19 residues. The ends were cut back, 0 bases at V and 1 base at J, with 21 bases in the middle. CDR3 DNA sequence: TGCGCCAGCAGCTTGGCCCGGGGGAGCCCCGACGGGGGCACAGATACGCAGTATTTT. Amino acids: CASSLARGSPDGGTDTQYF.

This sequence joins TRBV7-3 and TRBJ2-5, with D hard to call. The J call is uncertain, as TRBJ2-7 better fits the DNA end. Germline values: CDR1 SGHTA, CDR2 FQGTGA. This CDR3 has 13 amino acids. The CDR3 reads CASSYLGFGEQYF. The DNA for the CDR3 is TGTGCCAGCAGTTACTTGGGGTTCGGCGAGCAGTACTTC.

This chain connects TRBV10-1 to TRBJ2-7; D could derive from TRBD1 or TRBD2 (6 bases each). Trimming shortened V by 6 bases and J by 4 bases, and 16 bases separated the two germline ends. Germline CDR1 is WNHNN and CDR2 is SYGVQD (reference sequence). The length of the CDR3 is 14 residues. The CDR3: CASSAGGRGYEQYF. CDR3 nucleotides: TGCGCCAGCAGCGCCGGGGGCCGGGGGTACGAGCAGTACTTC.

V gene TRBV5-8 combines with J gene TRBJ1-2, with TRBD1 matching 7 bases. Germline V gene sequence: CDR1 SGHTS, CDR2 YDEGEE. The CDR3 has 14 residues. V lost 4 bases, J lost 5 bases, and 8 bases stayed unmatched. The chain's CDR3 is CASSTTGARYGYTF. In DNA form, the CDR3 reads TGTGCCAGCAGCACCACAGGGGCCAGATATGGCTACACCTTC.

The CDR3 is CASSLGTPLSTDTQYF. The CDR3, as DNA: TGTGCCAGTAGTCTCGGGACACCTCTAAGCACAGATACGCAGTATTTT. This chain joins TRBV19 and TRBJ2-3; D is possibly TRBD1 (6 bases). Trimming removed 5 bases at V and 0 bases at J, with 15 bases between. Germline V CDR1 and CDR2: LNHDA, SQIVND (reference sequence). The CDR3 spans 16 residues.

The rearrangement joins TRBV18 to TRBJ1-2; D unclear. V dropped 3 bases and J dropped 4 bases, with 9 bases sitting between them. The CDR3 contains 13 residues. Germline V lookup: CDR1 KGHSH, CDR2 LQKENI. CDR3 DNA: TGTGCCAGCTCACCGGACGGGATCTATGGCTACACCTTC. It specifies CASSPDGIYGYTF.

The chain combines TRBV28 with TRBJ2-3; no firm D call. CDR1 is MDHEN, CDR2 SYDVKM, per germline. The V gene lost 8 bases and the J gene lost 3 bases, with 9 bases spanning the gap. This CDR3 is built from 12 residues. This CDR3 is CASASRTDTQYF. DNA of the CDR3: TGTGCCAGCGCTTCGCGAACAGATACGCAGTATTTT.

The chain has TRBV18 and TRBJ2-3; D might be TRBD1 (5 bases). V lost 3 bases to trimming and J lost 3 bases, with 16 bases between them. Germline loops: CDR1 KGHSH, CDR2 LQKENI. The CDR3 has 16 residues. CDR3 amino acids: CASSPTLPGLTDTQYF. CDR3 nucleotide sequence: TGTGCCAGCTCACCTACCCTGCCAGGGCTAACAGATACGCAGTATTTT.

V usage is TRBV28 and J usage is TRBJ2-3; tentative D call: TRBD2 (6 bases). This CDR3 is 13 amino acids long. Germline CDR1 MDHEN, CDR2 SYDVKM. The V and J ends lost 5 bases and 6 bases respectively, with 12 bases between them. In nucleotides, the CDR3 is TGTGCCAGCAGTCCGCCGGGACTCGATACGCAGTATTTT. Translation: CASSPPGLDTQYF.

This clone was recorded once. CDR3 sequence reads: CASSPSGGGTEAFF. DNA for the CDR3: TGTGCCAGCTCACCCTCCGGGGGCGGAACTGAAGCTTTCTTT. This chain links TRBV18 with TRBJ1-1; weak D call: TRBD1 (6 bases). Trimming left V 3 bases short and J 5 bases short, with 13 bases between. This CDR3 is built from 14 residues. Germline V lookup: CDR1 KGHSH, CDR2 LQKENI.

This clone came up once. The CDR3 protein is CSVVNLAGVGYNEQFF. The CDR3 DNA follows: TGCAGCGTTGTAAACCTAGCGGGAGTGGGCTACAATGAGCAGTTCTTC. V gene TRBV29-1 combines with J gene TRBJ2-1, with TRBD2 matching over 10 bases. Germline CDR1 SQVTM, CDR2 ANQGSEA. Unmatched junction bases numbered 9, after V lost 4 bases and J lost 3 bases. The CDR3 runs to 16 residues.

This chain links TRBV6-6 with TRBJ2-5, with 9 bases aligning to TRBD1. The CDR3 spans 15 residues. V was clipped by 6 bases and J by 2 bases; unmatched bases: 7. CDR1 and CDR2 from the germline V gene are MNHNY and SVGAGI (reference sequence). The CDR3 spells CASSRPGQGQETQYF. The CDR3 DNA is TGTGCCAGCAGCCGTCCGGGACAGGGACAAGAGACCCAGTACTTC.

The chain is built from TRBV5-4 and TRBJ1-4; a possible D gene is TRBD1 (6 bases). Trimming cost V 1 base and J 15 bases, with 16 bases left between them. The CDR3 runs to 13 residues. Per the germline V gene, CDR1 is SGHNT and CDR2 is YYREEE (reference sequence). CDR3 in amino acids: CASSLWGLEDMFF. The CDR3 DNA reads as TGTGCCAGCAGCTTGTGGGGGCTAGAGGATATGTTTTTT.

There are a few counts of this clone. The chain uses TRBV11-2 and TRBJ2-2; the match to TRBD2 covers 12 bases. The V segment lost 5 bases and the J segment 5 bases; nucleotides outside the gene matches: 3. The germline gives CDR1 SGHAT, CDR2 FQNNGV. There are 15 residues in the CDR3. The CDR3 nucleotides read TGTGCCAGCAGCCCCGGACTAGCGGGAACCGGGGAGCTGTTTTTT. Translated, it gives CASSPGLAGTGELFF.

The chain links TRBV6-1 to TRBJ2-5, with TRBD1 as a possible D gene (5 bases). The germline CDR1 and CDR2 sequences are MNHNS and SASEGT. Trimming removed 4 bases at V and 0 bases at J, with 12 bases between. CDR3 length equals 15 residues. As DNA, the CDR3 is TGTGCCAGCAGTGGCCCAGGGTTGTACCAAGAGACCCAGTACTTC. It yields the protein CASSGPGLYQETQYF.

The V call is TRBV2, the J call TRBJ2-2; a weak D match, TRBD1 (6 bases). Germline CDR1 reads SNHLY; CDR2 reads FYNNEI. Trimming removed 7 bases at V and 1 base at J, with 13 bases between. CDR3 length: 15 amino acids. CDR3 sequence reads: CASTLWDMNTGELFF. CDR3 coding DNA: TGTGCCAGCACCTTATGGGACATGAACACCGGGGAGCTGTTTTTT.

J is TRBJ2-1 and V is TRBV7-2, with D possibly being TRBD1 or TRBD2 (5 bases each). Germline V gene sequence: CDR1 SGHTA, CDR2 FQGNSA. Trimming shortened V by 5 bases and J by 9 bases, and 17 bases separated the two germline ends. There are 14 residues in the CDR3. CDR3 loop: CASSIGTPTVEQFF. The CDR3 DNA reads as TGTGCCAGCAGCATCGGGACCCCTACAGTTGAGCAGTTCTTC.

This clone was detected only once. This CDR3 reads CASSQGAGEGTDTQYF. The CDR3, as DNA: TGCGCCAGCAGCCAAGGAGCGGGAGAAGGGACAGATACGCAGTATTTT. The J gene is TRBJ2-3, the V gene TRBV4-3; 8 nucleotides match TRBD2. Losses at the gene ends were 1 base for V and 3 bases for J; bases not matched to a gene: 6. CDR3 length: 16 amino acids. Germline V lookup: CDR1 LGHNA, CDR2 YSLEER.